These T cell receptor beta chains were read from a single sample in a study of PD-L1 blockade in urothelial cancer. Assay: immunoSEQ multiplex PCR; the TCRdb copy retains only in-frame clones and omits some. The table lists about 87,000 clones, roughly 84% of them singletons. The input for sequencing was PBMCs, taken around atezolizumab (anti-PD-L1) treatment. These receptor sequences come from a man in his fifties or sixties with urothelial cancer. Each CDR3 is given with its conserved first and last residue. The order of the fields is V gene, J gene, D gene, clone size, CDR3 protein, CDR3 DNA. D genes are given only for firm matches. Clone sizes are given selectively: once, few, many, or a class where the clone is expanded.

>TRBV21-1|TRBJ1-2|.|.
CASSTARPLGYGYTF
TGTGCCAGCAGCACCGCCAGGCCTCTGGGCTATGGCTACACCTTC
>TRBV21-1|TRBJ1-1|.|.
CASSIVTVMNTEAFF
TGTGCCAGCAGCATTGTCACAGTTATGAACACTGAAGCTTTCTTT
>TRBV19|TRBJ1-1|.|.
CASSMGLDWEAFF
TGTGCCAGTAGTATGGGGTTGGACTGGGAAGCTTTCTTT
>TRBV7-9|TRBJ2-5|TRBD1|.
CASSLDRGHWQETQYF
TGTGCCAGCAGCTTGGACAGGGGGCATTGGCAAGAGACCCAGTACTTC
>TRBV6-1|TRBJ2-3|TRBD1|.
CASSALYRGRKKDTQYF
TGTGCCAGCAGTGCTCTTTACAGGGGGCGGAAGAAAGATACGCAGTATTTT
>TRBV7-2|TRBJ2-1|TRBD2|.
CASSWTSGRIYEQFF
TGTGCCAGCAGCTGGACTAGCGGGAGGATCTATGAGCAGTTCTTC
>TRBV27|TRBJ1-1|.|.
CASSLSPQGGYTEAFF
TGTGCCAGCAGTTTAAGCCCTCAGGGAGGGTACACTGAAGCTTTCTTT
>TRBV19|TRBJ2-5|.|.
CASSPRTGGGGETQYF
TGTGCCAGTAGTCCAAGGACGGGGGGCGGGGGAGAGACCCAGTACTTC
>TRBV7-8|TRBJ2-2|TRBD1|.
CASSPRAEQGAGELFF
TGTGCCAGCAGCCCCAGGGCCGAACAGGGGGCCGGGGAGCTGTTTTTT
>TRBV6-1|TRBJ1-1|.|.
CASRDPGIMNTEAFF
TGTGCCAGCAGGGATCCGGGAATTATGAACACTGAAGCTTTCTTT
>TRBV29-1|TRBJ2-7|TRBD1|.
CSVQSVPGQAYEQYF
TGCAGCGTTCAATCAGTCCCGGGACAGGCTTACGAGCAGTACTTC
>TRBV30|TRBJ1-2|.|.
CAWNSVLQGPDGYTF
TGTGCCTGGAACTCCGTTCTTCAGGGTCCAGATGGCTACACCTTC
>TRBV4-2|TRBJ2-5|.|.
CASSQGQEQETQYF
TGTGCCAGCAGCCAAGGACAGGAGCAAGAGACCCAGTACTTC
>TRBV19|TRBJ1-2|TRBD1|.
CASSPTGGPPYGYTF
TGTGCCAGTAGTCCGACAGGGGGTCCTCCCTATGGCTACACCTTC
>TRBV5-1|TRBJ2-6|.|.
CASSANQRGSGANVLTF
TGCGCCAGCAGCGCAAACCAAAGGGGCTCTGGGGCCAACGTCCTGACTTTC
>TRBV6-6|TRBJ1-2|TRBD1|.
CASSSSGTGYGYTF
TGTGCCAGCAGTTCCTCCGGGACAGGTTATGGCTACACCTTC
>TRBV11-3|TRBJ2-3|TRBD2|.
CASSDRAGADTQYF
TGTGCCAGCAGCGATAGGGCGGGAGCAGATACGCAGTATTTT
>TRBV25-1|TRBJ2-7|.|.
CASSEFTGTTYEQYF
TGTGCCAGCAGTGAATTCACAGGGACTACCTACGAGCAGTACTTC
>TRBV12-5|TRBJ2-7|TRBD2|.
CASGLVAGGGEQYF
TGTGCTAGTGGTTTGGTTGCGGGAGGGGGCGAGCAGTACTTC
>TRBV19|TRBJ1-1|TRBD1|few
CASSTSTGANTEAFF
TGTGCCAGTAGTACAAGTACAGGGGCGAACACTGAAGCTTTCTTT
>TRBV2|TRBJ2-7|TRBD2|.
CANLAGVGYEQYF
TGTGCCAACTTAGCGGGAGTGGGGTACGAGCAGTACTTC
>TRBV7-9|TRBJ1-1|TRBD1|.
CASSSGQAGTEAFF
TGTGCCAGCAGCTCGGGACAGGCGGGAACTGAAGCTTTCTTT
>TRBV10-2|TRBJ2-7|.|.
CASSEVGLTYEQYF
TGCGCCAGCAGTGAGGTGGGACTCACCTACGAGCAGTACTTC
>TRBV5-6|TRBJ2-3|TRBD2|.
CASSLVSGGTDTQYF
TGTGCCAGCAGCTTGGTTAGCGGGGGCACAGATACGCAGTATTTT
>TRBV4-1|TRBJ1-5|.|.
CASSQDLSYSNQPQHF
TGCGCCAGCAGCCAAGATTTATCCTATAGCAATCAGCCCCAGCATTTT
>TRBV5-4|TRBJ2-5|.|.
CASSYRSMREETQYF
TGTGCCAGCAGCTACCGGTCGATGAGGGAAGAGACCCAGTACTTC
>TRBV28|TRBJ1-1|.|.
CASSLSPRAFF
TGTGCCAGCAGTTTGTCGCCCAGAGCTTTCTTT